What follows are 26 T cell receptor beta chains derived from one specimen sequenced in a study of T-cell memory formation after mild COVID-19. TCRdb reprocessed the 5' RACE reads via MiXCR and lists one record per CDR3 protein. The table has 300,000 to 400,000 distinct CDR3 sequences, 13% to 15% seen once. Source material: PBMCs or a T cell subset sorted from them (not recorded which). The source is a man younger than 35 who had mild COVID-19 (a few samples of this study predate the infection). Cell type and time point are not known.

This clonotype was observed a few times. The chain links TRBV6-2 or TRBV6-3 to TRBJ2-7; TRBD2 is a possible D gene (6 bases). V lost 6 bases and J lost 1, with 16 bases in between. This CDR3 has 15 amino acids. Germline V CDR1 and CDR2: MNHEY, SVGEGT. CDR3 in amino acids: CASRPSEPKSYEQYV. The CDR3 region has the DNA TGTGCCAGCAGACCTAGCGAGCCGAAATCCTACGAGCAGTACGTC.

This chain joins TRBV4-1 and TRBJ2-3; a possible D gene is TRBD1 (6 bases). CDR1 is MGHRA and CDR2 is YSYEKL in the germline V gene. The CDR3 sequence is 15 residues long. V was trimmed by 5 bases and J by 2 bases, leaving 14 bases between them. This CDR3 is CASSSGERFTDTQYF. For the CDR3, the DNA is TGCGCCAGCAGCTCAGGGGAGCGGTTCACAGATACGCAGTATTTT.

The V gene is TRBV5-1, the J gene TRBJ2-2; 8 nucleotides align to TRBD2. The V segment lost 6 bases and the J segment 7 bases; nucleotides outside the gene matches: 5. This CDR3 is 13 amino acids long. Per the germline V gene, CDR1 is SGHRS and CDR2 is YFSETQ. The CDR3 protein is CASTGGAGGELFF. In nucleotides, the CDR3 is TGCGCCAGCACCGGGGGGGCCGGCGGGGAGCTGTTTTTT.

This clonotype turned up a few times. This rearrangement joins TRBV7-9 to TRBJ1-2; 8 bases are shared with TRBD1. From germline, CDR1 is SEHNR and CDR2 FQNEAQ (reference sequence). After removal of 6 bases from V and 0 bases from J, the junction contained 6 bases not matched to a gene. The CDR3 consists of 15 residues. The CDR3 protein is CASRESRGPNYGYTF. Here the CDR3 DNA reads TGTGCCAGCAGGGAAAGCAGGGGGCCTAACTATGGCTACACCTTC.

A single count supports this clonotype. The chain uses TRBV20-1 and TRBJ2-2; 8 bases line up with TRBD2. The CDR3 covers 16 residues. Trimming at V came to 6 bases and at J to 4 bases, leaving 13 bases not matched to a gene. The V gene's germline CDR1 is DFQATT and CDR2 SNEGSKA (reference sequence). CDR3 loop: CSARTGGGPSTGELFF. DNA for the CDR3: TGCAGTGCCCGAACGGGCGGGGGGCCCAGCACCGGGGAGCTGTTTTTT.

This clonotype appeared a single time. This chain uses TRBV11-1 with TRBJ2-7; D is uncertain. V lost 1 base, J lost 6 bases, and 13 bases lay in between. The germline V gene encodes CDR1 SGHAT and CDR2 FQDESV (reference sequence). The CDR3 loop spans 14 amino acids. CDR3 amino acids: CASSLVDFGSEQYF. The CDR3 bases are TGTGCCAGCAGCTTAGTCGACTTTGGTAGCGAGCAGTACTTC.

This clonotype was counted a few times. The chain has TRBV6-5 and TRBJ1-1, with 7 bases that match TRBD1. Germline V CDR1 and CDR2: MNHEY, SVGAGI. J was trimmed by 2 bases and V by 3 bases; bases with no gene match: 6. The length of the CDR3 is 15 residues. Here the CDR3 DNA reads TGTGCCAGCAGTTATGTCGACAGGGCTAACACTGAAGCTTTCTTT. Translating gives CASSYVDRANTEAFF.

This clonotype was seen a few times. V and J are TRBV6-2 or TRBV6-3 and TRBJ1-1, with 7 positions matching TRBD1. The germline V gene encodes CDR1 MNHEY and CDR2 SVGEGT. The V segment lost 0 bases and the J segment 4 bases; nucleotides outside the gene matches: 2. The CDR3 totals 14 residues. The chain's CDR3 is CASSYSEGATEAFF. The CDR3 bases are TGTGCCAGCAGTTACTCGGAGGGGGCCACTGAAGCTTTCTTT.

CDR3 amino acids: CAIRENSGSYNEQFF. In DNA form, the CDR3 reads TGTGCCATCCGAGAGAATAGCGGGTCCTACAATGAGCAGTTCTTC. V usage is TRBV6-5 and J usage is TRBJ2-1; 7 bases agree with TRBD2. The junction had 10 bases not matched to a gene; V was cut back by 10 bases and J by 1 base. Looked up from germline, CDR1 is MNHEY and CDR2 is SVGAGI. The CDR3 is made up of 15 amino acids.

V is TRBV20-1 and J is TRBJ2-2; 8 bases map to TRBD1. The CDR3 runs to 13 residues. The V gene's germline CDR1 is DFQATT and CDR2 SNEGSKA (reference sequence). V shed 8 bases, J shed 5 bases, and the junction held 7 bases outside the gene matches. CDR3 in DNA: TGCAGTAGCAGGGGGCAGCGGACCGGGGAGCTGTTTTTT. It is translated as CSSRGQRTGELFF.

V usage is TRBV20-1 and J usage is TRBJ2-3, with 11 bases that match TRBD2. Germline V lookup: CDR1 DFQATT, CDR2 SNEGSKA (reference sequence). With 5 bases clipped from V and 2 bases from J, the junction kept 9 bases outside the gene matches. The CDR3 runs to 16 residues. CDR3 sequence (DNA): TGCAGTGCTTTAGCGGGGGGGTCAACTTTCACAGATACGCAGTATTTT. It yields the protein CSALAGGSTFTDTQYF.

Only a few counts were recorded for this clonotype. V usage is TRBV20-1 and J usage is TRBJ1-1; TRBD1 matches 8 bases. The V gene's germline CDR1 is DFQATT and CDR2 SNEGSKA (reference sequence). This CDR3 is 15 amino acids long. Trimming cost V 0 bases and J 4 bases; bases outside gene matches: 7. Here the CDR3 DNA reads TGCAGTGCTAGAGATGGCAGGGGGCGAGGCACTGAAGCTTTCTTT. It codes for CSARDGRGRGTEAFF.

With respect to this clonotype: Its ends do not fully match the called genes, so a read error is possible. J is TRBJ1-1 and V is TRBV2, with a weak D call TRBD1 (5 bases). The CDR3 spans 12 residues. CDR1 and CDR2 from the germline V gene are SNHLY and FYNNEI. The CDR3 DNA is TGTGCCAGCAGACCTGACGGGGACTTGGGTGTCTTT. It codes for CASRPDGDLGVF.

This chain joins TRBV20-1 and TRBJ1-1, with 7 nucleotides matching TRBD1. Unmatched junction bases numbered 4, after V lost 2 bases and J lost 10 bases. Germline-derived CDR1 and CDR2 are DFQATT and SNEGSKA (reference sequence). CDR3 length: 11 amino acids. The CDR3 coding sequence is TGCAGTGCTAGAACCGGGACAGTAGCTTTCTTT. Protein: CSARTGTVAFF.

This clonotype has at least ten counts. This chain joins TRBV6-5 and TRBJ2-3; TRBD2 agrees at 11 bases. V trimming: 6 bases; J trimming: 1 base; junction bases outside the gene matches: 0. The germline V gene has CDR1 MNHEY and CDR2 SVGAGI. The CDR3 is 14 residues long. Here the CDR3 DNA reads TGTGCCAGCAGGACTAGCGGGGGCACAGATACGCAGTATTTT. It yields the protein CASRTSGGTDTQYF.

This clonotype was counted between two and nine times. The genes are TRBV20-1 and TRBJ1-2, with no clear D. The CDR3 runs 14 residues. The germline V and J ends were trimmed by 0 bases and 5 bases, with 13 bases remaining between them. Germline V CDR1 and CDR2: DFQATT, SNEGSKA (reference sequence). The CDR3 DNA is TGCAGTGCTAGAGATCGGCAGATCATATATGGCTACACCTTC. Residues: CSARDRQIIYGYTF.

This chain joins TRBV5-1 and TRBJ2-2; the D is unclear. Trimming shortened V by 3 bases and J by 6 bases, and 12 bases separated the two germline ends. The CDR3 is 14 residues long. Germline-derived CDR1 and CDR2 are SGHRS and YFSETQ. The CDR3 sequence: CASSSKISPGELFF. CDR3 nucleotides: TGCGCCAGCAGCTCCAAAATTTCCCCCGGGGAGCTGTTTTTT.

V and J are TRBV7-2 and TRBJ2-3; TRBD2 aligns across 13 bases. V lost 5 bases, J lost 8 bases, and 10 bases stayed unmatched. Germline CDR1 SGHTA, CDR2 FQGNSA. This CDR3 comprises 16 residues. The CDR3 nucleotides read TGTGCCAGCAGCCGGACTAGCGGGGGCCTACATTTTACGCAGTATTTT. It yields the protein CASSRTSGGLHFTQYF. The variable domain in full, completed from reference TRBV7-2 and TRBJ2-3, reads GAGVSQSPSNKVTEKGKDVELRCDPISGHTALYWYRQSLGQGLEFLIYFQGNSAPDKSGLPSDRFSAERTGGSVSTLTIQRTQQEDSAVYLCASSRTSGGLHFTQYFGPGTRLTVL.

The rearrangement uses TRBV20-1 and TRBJ2-2; the D gene could be TRBD1 or TRBD2 (5 bases each). Germline CDR1 reads DFQATT; CDR2 reads SNEGSKA (reference sequence). The CDR3 contains 13 residues. Trimming shortened V by 5 bases and J by 4 bases, and 11 bases separated the two germline ends. This CDR3 reads CSASGRATGELFF. CDR3 sequence (DNA): TGCAGTGCTTCAGGGCGGGCCACCGGGGAGCTGTTTTTT.

The chain employs TRBV12-3 or TRBV12-4 and TRBJ1-1; 9 bases align to TRBD1. The CDR3 is 16 residues long. After removal of 0 bases from V and 7 bases from J, the junction contained 9 bases not matched to a gene. The CDR3 DNA follows: TGTGCCAGCAGTTTAGCGCAGGGAGGGACAGGGATTGAAGCTTTCTTT. Translating it yields CASSLAQGGTGIEAFF.

This clonotype occurred many times. The genes are TRBV6-1 and TRBJ1-2; D is unclear. Trimming left V 3 bases short and J 5 bases short, with 19 bases between. This CDR3 contains 16 residues. The germline V gene encodes CDR1 MNHNS and CDR2 SASEGT. The CDR3 loop reads CASSDAGSPIAYGYTF. CDR3 coding DNA: TGTGCCAGCAGTGACGCCGGGAGTCCGATCGCATATGGCTACACCTTC.

The V call is TRBV4-3, the J call TRBJ1-5; a possible D gene is TRBD1 (6 bases). V lost 0 bases, J lost 6 bases, and 9 bases lay in between. CDR1 and CDR2 from the germline V gene are LGHNA and YSLEER. The CDR3 loop spans 14 amino acids. The CDR3 bases are TGCGCCAGCAGCCAAGAAAGGGGGGGTCAGCCCCAGCATTTT. Its translation is CASSQERGGQPQHF.

This clonotype was counted at least ten times. CDR3 sequence reads: CAWSVPEGEVNEQFF. The CDR3 DNA follows: TGTGCCTGGAGTGTACCCGAGGGGGAGGTGAATGAGCAGTTCTTC. The rearrangement links TRBV30 to TRBJ2-1; D may correspond to TRBD1 or TRBD2 (6 bases each). Germline V gene sequence: CDR1 GTSNPN, CDR2 SVGIG (reference sequence). V lost 0 bases, J lost 7 bases, and 16 bases lay in between. CDR3 length equals 15 residues.

This clonotype was found a few times. V gene TRBV7-9 combines with J gene TRBJ1-4; 7 nucleotides agree with TRBD1. The CDR3 totals 16 residues. Per germline, CDR1 SEHNR and CDR2 FQNEAQ (reference sequence). With 5 bases clipped from V and 4 bases from J, the junction kept 10 bases outside the gene matches. The CDR3 loop reads CASSTRGQSINEKLFF. CDR3 bases: TGTGCCAGCAGCACTAGGGGACAGTCCATTAATGAAAAACTGTTTTTT.

CDR3 sequence reads: CASSKDSRTAGYEQYV. The CDR3 DNA reads TGTGCCAGCAGCAAAGATTCAAGGACAGCCGGCTACGAGCAGTACGTC. This chain uses TRBV21-1 with TRBJ2-7; the table's TRBD1 call for D was not verified on the DNA. TRBV21-1 is described as a pseudogene. The CDR3 spans 16 residues.

The gene calls are TRBV6-5 and TRBJ1-1; D perhaps matches TRBD1 (5 bases). Trimming took off 7 bases at V and 11 bases at J, with 14 bases between the two ends. Per germline, CDR1 MNHEY and CDR2 SVGAGI. The CDR3 spans 11 residues. The CDR3 DNA sequence: TGTGCCAGCAAATTAGGGACGACTGCTTTCTTT. It yields the protein CASKLGTTAFF.